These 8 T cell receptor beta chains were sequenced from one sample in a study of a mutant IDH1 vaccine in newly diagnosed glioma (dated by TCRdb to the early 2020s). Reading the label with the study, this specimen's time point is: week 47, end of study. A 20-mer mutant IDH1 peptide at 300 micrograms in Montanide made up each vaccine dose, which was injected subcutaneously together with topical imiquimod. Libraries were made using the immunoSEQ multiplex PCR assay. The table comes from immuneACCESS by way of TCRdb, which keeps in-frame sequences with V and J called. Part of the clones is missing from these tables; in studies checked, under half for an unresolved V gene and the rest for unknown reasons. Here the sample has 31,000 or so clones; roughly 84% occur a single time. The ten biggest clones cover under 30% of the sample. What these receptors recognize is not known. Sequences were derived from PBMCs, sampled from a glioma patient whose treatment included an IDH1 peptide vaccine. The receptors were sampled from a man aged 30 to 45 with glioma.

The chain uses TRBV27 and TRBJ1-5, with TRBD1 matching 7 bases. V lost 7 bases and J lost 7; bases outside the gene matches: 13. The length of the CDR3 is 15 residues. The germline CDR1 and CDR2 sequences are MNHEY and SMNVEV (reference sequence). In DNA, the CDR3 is TGTGCCAGCACATCCCTCAGGGACAGCGGGCAGCCCCAGCATTTT. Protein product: CASTSLRDSGQPQHF.

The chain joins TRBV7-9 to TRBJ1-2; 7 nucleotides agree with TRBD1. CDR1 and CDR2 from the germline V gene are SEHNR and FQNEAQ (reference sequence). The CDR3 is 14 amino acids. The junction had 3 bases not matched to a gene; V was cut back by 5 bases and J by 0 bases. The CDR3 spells CASSRGTANYGYTF. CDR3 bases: TGTGCCAGCAGCCGGGGGACAGCTAACTATGGCTACACCTTC.

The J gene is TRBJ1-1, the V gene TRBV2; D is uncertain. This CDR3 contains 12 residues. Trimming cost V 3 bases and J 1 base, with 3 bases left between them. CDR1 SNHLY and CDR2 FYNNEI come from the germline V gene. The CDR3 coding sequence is TGTGCCAGCAGTGACGCGAACACTGAAGCTTTCTTT. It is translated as CASSDANTEAFF.

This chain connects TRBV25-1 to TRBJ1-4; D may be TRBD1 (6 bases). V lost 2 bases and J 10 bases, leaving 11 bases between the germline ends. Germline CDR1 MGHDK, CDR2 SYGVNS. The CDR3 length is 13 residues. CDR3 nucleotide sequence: TGTGCCAGCAGTGAAGGGGAAGGGGGAAAACTGTTTTTT. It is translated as CASSEGEGGKLFF.

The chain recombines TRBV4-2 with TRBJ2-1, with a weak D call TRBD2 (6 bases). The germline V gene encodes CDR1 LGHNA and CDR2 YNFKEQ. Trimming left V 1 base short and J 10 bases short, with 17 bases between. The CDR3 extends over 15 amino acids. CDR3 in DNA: TGTGCCAGCAGCCAAGGGGGACTCCAGGTCATGGAGCAGTTCTTC. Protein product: CASSQGGLQVMEQFF.

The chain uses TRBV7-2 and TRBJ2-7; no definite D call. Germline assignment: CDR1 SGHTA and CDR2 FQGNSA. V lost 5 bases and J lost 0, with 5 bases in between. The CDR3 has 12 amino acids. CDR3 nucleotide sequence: TGTGCCAGCAGCATTAGCTCCTACGAGCAGTACTTC. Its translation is CASSISSYEQYF.

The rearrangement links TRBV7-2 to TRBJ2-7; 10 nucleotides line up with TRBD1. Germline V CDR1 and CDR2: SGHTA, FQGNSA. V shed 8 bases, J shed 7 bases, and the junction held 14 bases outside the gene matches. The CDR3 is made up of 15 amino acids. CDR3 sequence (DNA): TGTGCCAGCCGACTCGGGGGGGACAGGGGCAAGGAGCAGTACTTC. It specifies CASRLGGDRGKEQYF.

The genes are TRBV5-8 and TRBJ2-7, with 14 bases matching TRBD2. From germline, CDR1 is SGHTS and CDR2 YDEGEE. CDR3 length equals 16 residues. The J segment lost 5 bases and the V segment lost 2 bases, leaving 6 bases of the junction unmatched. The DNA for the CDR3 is TGTGCCAGCAGCTTAAGACTAGCGGGAGGGCCCCACGAGCAGTACTTC. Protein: CASSLRLAGGPHEQYF.